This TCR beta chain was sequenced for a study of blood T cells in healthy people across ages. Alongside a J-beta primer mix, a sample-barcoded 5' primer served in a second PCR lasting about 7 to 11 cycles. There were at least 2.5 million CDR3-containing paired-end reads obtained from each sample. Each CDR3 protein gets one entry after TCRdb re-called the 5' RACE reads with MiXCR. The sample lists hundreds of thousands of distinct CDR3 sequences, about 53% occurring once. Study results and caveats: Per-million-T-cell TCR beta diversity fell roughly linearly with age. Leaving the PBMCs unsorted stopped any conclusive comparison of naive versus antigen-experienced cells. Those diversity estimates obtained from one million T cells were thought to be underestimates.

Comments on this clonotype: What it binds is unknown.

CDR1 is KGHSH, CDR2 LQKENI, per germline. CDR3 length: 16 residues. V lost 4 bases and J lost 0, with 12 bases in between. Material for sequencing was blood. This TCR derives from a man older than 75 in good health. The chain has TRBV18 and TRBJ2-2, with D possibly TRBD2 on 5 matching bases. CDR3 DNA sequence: TGTGCCAGCTCACAAGCGGTGCCCGCGAACACCGGGGAGCTGTTTTTT. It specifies CASSQAVPANTGELFF.